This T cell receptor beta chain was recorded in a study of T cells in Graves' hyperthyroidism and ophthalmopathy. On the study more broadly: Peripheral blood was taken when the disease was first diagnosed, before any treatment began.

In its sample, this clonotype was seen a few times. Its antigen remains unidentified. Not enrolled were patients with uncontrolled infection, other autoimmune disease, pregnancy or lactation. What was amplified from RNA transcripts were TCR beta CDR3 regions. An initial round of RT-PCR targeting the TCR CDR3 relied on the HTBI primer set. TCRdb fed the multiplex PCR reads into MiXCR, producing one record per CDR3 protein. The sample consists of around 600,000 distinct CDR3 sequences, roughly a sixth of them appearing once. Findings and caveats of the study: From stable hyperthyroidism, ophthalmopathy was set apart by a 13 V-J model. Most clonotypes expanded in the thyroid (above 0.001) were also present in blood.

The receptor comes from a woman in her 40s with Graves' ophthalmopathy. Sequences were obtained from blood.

The CDR3 region is CASSQRVYGELFF. DNA of the CDR3: TGTGCCAGCAGCCAGCGGGTTTACGGGGAGCTGTTTTTT. The chain recombines TRBV7-2 with TRBJ2-2; the D gene is possibly TRBD2 (6 bases). There are 13 residues in the CDR3. Trimming removed 5 bases from V and 7 bases from J, with 11 bases in between. Germline values: CDR1 SGHTA, CDR2 FQGNSA. The complete variable domain, with remaining parts taken from reference TRBV7-2 and TRBJ2-2, reads GAGVSQSPSNKVTEKGKDVELRCDPISGHTALYWYRQSLGQGLEFLIYFQGNSAPDKSGLPSDRFSAERTGGSVSTLTIQRTQQEDSAVYLCASSQRVYGELFFGEGSRLTVL.